A selection of T cell receptor beta chains follows, all from one sample in a study of T cell responses to AZD1222 COVID-19 vaccine. Measured with immunoSEQ multiplex PCR; TCRdb has only the in-frame clones, and not every one. The sample table includes over 130,000 clones. The sample consisted of peripheral blood. These receptor sequences come from an adult in good health. Each CDR3 is given with its conserved first and last residue. The D gene is left open where the match is weak.

CDR3	DNA	D	V	J
CASSLGPNNEQFF	TGTGCCAGCAGCTTAGGACCGAACAATGAGCAGTTCTTC	.	TRBV13	TRBJ2-1
CASSLVLDGGYTF	TGTGCCAGCAGCCTCGTTCTCGACGGGGGCTACACCTTC	.	TRBV7-9	TRBJ1-2
CSARGGPPRSYEQYF	TGCAGCGCCCGGGGGGGGCCACCGAGATCCTACGAGCAGTACTTC	TRBD2	TRBV29-1	TRBJ2-7
CASSLSLGDYGYTF	TGTGCCAGCAGTTTATCATTGGGGGACTATGGCTACACCTTC	.	TRBV28	TRBJ1-2
CASRLGGGSSYEQYF	TGTGCCAGCAGGCTCGGAGGGGGCAGCTCCTACGAGCAGTACTTC	.	TRBV5-6	TRBJ2-7
CASSPPYSGVNEQFF	TGTGCCAGCAGCCCACCCTATAGCGGGGTCAATGAGCAGTTCTTC	TRBD2	TRBV3-1/TRBV3-2	TRBJ2-1
CASSFTGVQETQYF	TGTGCCAGCAGTTTCACAGGGGTCCAAGAGACCCAGTACTTC	TRBD1	TRBV2	TRBJ2-5
CASSWGLESGKLFF	TGTGCCAGTAGTTGGGGTTTGGAGTCGGGAAAACTGTTTTTT	.	TRBV19	TRBJ1-4
CSVTGGIRNGYTF	TGCAGCGTCACAGGGGGTATTCGGAATGGCTACACCTTC	TRBD1	TRBV29-1	TRBJ1-2
CASSRHRDGDTEAFF	TGTGCCAGCAGTCGACACAGGGATGGGGACACTGAAGCTTTCTTT	.	TRBV6-5	TRBJ1-1
CASRQDTSAGNTIYF	TGTGCCAGCAGACAGGACACATCAGCTGGAAACACCATATATTTT	.	TRBV2	TRBJ1-3
CASSLDQGTEAFF	TGTGCCAGCAGTTTAGACCAGGGAACTGAAGCTTTCTTT	.	TRBV12-3/TRBV12-4	TRBJ1-1
CASSPPGTDYGYTF	TGTGCCAGCTCACCACCGGGGACAGACTATGGCTACACCTTC	TRBD1	TRBV18	TRBJ1-2
CAWSEQGSSPLHF	TGTGCCTGGAGCGAACAGGGGTCCTCACCCCTCCACTTT	TRBD1	TRBV30	TRBJ1-6
CASSQHGTGISEAFF	TGTGCCAGCAGCCAACATGGGACAGGGATTAGTGAAGCTTTCTTT	TRBD1	TRBV14	TRBJ1-1
CASSKDPSGGAFIHEQYF	TGTGCCAGCAGCAAAGACCCTAGCGGGGGGGCCTTTATCCACGAGCAGTACTTC	.	TRBV21-1	TRBJ2-7
CASSPAGSSYEQYF	TGCGCCAGCAGCCCAGCGGGGAGCTCCTACGAGCAGTACTTC	TRBD2	TRBV5-1	TRBJ2-7
CASSQEWQGNGYTF	TGCGCCAGCAGCCAAGAGTGGCAGGGGAATGGCTACACCTTC	.	TRBV4-1	TRBJ1-2
CASSLDPGLTGDGYTF	TGTGCCAGCAGCTTAGATCCTGGCCTTACAGGAGATGGCTACACCTTC	.	TRBV11-2	TRBJ1-2
CASSYGGTTEPEQYF	TGTGCCAGCAGTTATGGAGGGACGACAGAACCCGAGCAGTACTTC	.	TRBV6-2/TRBV6-3	TRBJ2-7
CASRYGLLNNYEQYF	TGTGCCAGCAGGTACGGTCTTCTGAACAACTACGAGCAGTACTTC	.	TRBV2	TRBJ2-7
CASSYSGAYGYTF	TGTGCCAGCAGTTACTCGGGGGCCTATGGCTACACCTTC	.	TRBV6-5	TRBJ1-2
CASSQEPRGARDTQYF	TGCGCCAGCAGCCAAGAACCGCGGGGGGCCAGGGATACGCAGTATTTT	TRBD2	TRBV4-1	TRBJ2-3
CASSIRGGTTEAFF	TGTGCCAGTAGTATACGGGGAGGAACCACTGAAGCTTTCTTT	.	TRBV19	TRBJ1-1
CASSLTRGAGDTQYF	TGTGCCAGCAGCTTAACCCGGGGGGCCGGAGATACGCAGTATTTT	.	TRBV7-3	TRBJ2-3
CASNLGDSTEAFF	TGTGCCAGCAACCTTGGCGACAGCACTGAAGCTTTCTTT	.	TRBV3-1/TRBV3-2	TRBJ1-1
CASSPGHSNTEAFF	TGTGCCAGCTCACCGGGACACTCCAACACTGAAGCTTTCTTT	.	TRBV18	TRBJ1-1
CASSLGYRGLSEAFF	TGTGCCAGCAGCCTGGGCTACAGGGGTTTGTCTGAAGCTTTCTTT	TRBD1	TRBV3-1/TRBV3-2	TRBJ1-1
CASSIDGTDGNTIYF	TGTGCCAGTAGTATAGACGGGACAGATGGAAACACCATATATTTT	TRBD1	TRBV19	TRBJ1-3
CASSFGRQSEAFF	TGTGCCAGCAGTTTCGGTAGACAATCTGAAGCTTTCTTT	.	TRBV27	TRBJ1-1
CASSWQGHLKTSTDTQYF	TGTGCCAGCAGTTGGCAGGGACACCTCAAGACTAGCACAGATACGCAGTATTTT	.	TRBV27	TRBJ2-3
CASKSRDRQLQPQHF	TGTGCCAGCAAATCCCGGGACAGGCAATTGCAGCCCCAGCATTTT	TRBD1	TRBV6-5	TRBJ1-5
CATSRDLAVPSSYEQYF	TGTGCCACCAGCAGAGATCTTGCCGTCCCAAGCTCCTACGAGCAGTACTTC	.	TRBV15	TRBJ2-7
CASSLVGPNNEQYF	TGTGCCAGCAGCTTGGTCGGACCCAACAACGAGCAGTACTTC	.	TRBV5-6	TRBJ2-7
CASSAALGAEAFF	TGTGCCAGCAGCGCGGCCCTGGGAGCTGAAGCTTTCTTT	.	TRBV5-5	TRBJ1-1
CASSMGGNTIYF	TGTGCCAGTAGTATGGGAGGAAACACCATATATTTT	.	TRBV19	TRBJ1-3
CATSRDSLSNQPQHF	TGTGCCACCAGCAGAGATTCCCTAAGCAATCAGCCCCAGCATTTT	.	TRBV15	TRBJ1-5
CASSALAGGRNEQFF	TGTGCCAGCAGCGCACTAGCGGGGGGGCGTAATGAGCAGTTCTTC	TRBD2	TRBV9	TRBJ2-1
CAISLGPGNEKLFF	TGTGCCATCAGTCTGGGGCCAGGGAATGAAAAACTGTTTTTT	.	TRBV10-3	TRBJ1-4
CASSLPQGGYTF	TGTGCCAGCAGTTTACCCCAGGGTGGCTACACCTTC	.	TRBV28	TRBJ1-2
CASSNQGSLYGYTF	TGTGCCAGCAGCAATCAGGGGAGCCTATATGGCTACACCTTC	.	TRBV2	TRBJ1-2
CASSQAPENTIYF	TGTGCCAGCAGCCAAGCCCCAGAAAACACCATATATTTT	.	TRBV13	TRBJ1-3
CAWSENTGGQPQHF	TGTGCCTGGAGCGAGAATACAGGAGGCCAGCCCCAGCATTTT	.	TRBV30	TRBJ1-5
CASSQDPLNTEAFF	TGCGCCAGCAGCCAAGATCCCCTAAACACTGAAGCTTTCTTT	.	TRBV4-1	TRBJ1-1
CASSLFVGRTEEAFF	TGCGCCAGCAGCTTGTTCGTGGGTCGGACAGAGGAAGCTTTCTTT	.	TRBV5-1	TRBJ1-1
CASSLGGQRRETQYF	TGCGCCAGCAGCTTGGGGGGACAGCGGCGGGAGACCCAGTACTTC	TRBD1	TRBV5-1	TRBJ2-5
CASSLSGGANTEAFF	TGTGCCAGCAGCTTGTCAGGGGGCGCAAACACTGAAGCTTTCTTT	TRBD1	TRBV7-9	TRBJ1-1
CASSLTGRYSGNTIYF	TGCGCCAGCAGCTTAACGGGACGCTACTCTGGAAACACCATATATTTT	.	TRBV5-1	TRBJ1-3
CASSLVSSNYGYTF	TGCGCCAGCAGCTTGGTGTCGTCTAACTATGGCTACACCTTC	.	TRBV5-1	TRBJ1-2
CASSIKYGGRGETQYF	TGTGCCAGTAGTATTAAGTACGGGGGTCGGGGAGAGACCCAGTACTTC	.	TRBV19	TRBJ2-5
CASSQGGGGGYTF	TGTGCCAGCAGCCAAGGAGGGGGCGGGGGCTACACCTTC	TRBD1	TRBV3-1/TRBV3-2	TRBJ1-2